This note documents a single T cell receptor (beta chain) sequence. Its target is not known. These data are taken from a study of STAT5B mutations in CD4+ large granular lymphocyte leukemia. General study results and limits: Compared with healthy controls (2/35), patient top clones favored TRBV06 (8/27). Patient CD4-sorted repertoires looked more clonal than healthy CD4+ repertoires, even without putative leukemic clones.

In the study's own analysis: The detection floor for productive clonotype frequency was 2.59 x 10-5. Data came from immunoSEQ multiplex PCR; TCRdb stores just in-frame clones and leaves some out. V and J calls and clone size are as listed in that table; D and trimming were resolved from the DNA. The table has approximately 40,000 clones, approximately 84% seen once. V lost 7 bases and J 0 bases, leaving 10 bases between the germline ends. The germline V gene encodes CDR1 LNHDA and CDR2 SQIVND (reference sequence). There are 14 residues in the CDR3. The chain recombines TRBV19 with TRBJ1-3; D call uncertain. This receptor was identified in a human donor in good health. The sample comprised CD4+ T cells from blood buffy coats. CDR3: CASTPVSSGNTIYF. CDR3 coding DNA: TGTGCCAGTACCCCTGTCAGCTCTGGAAACACCATATATTTT.